This TCR beta chain was retrieved from a study of blood T cell repertoires in COVID-19. V was pared by 1 base and J by 5 bases, with 6 bases between. CDR3 length: 12 amino acids. The germline V gene encodes CDR1 LGHDT and CDR2 YNNKEL (reference sequence). This clone has just a few counts. The table came from immunoSEQ multiplex PCR; TCRdb's copy has only in-frame clones and leaves some out. Among tens of thousands of clones listed, around 80% were seen once. Sequenced sample: peripheral blood. The V and J genes are TRBV3-1 (or the pseudogene TRBV3-2) and TRBJ2-7; D call uncertain. This sequence was found in a woman older than 75 with acute or convalescent COVID-19. This CDR3 reads CASSQVEDEQYF. In DNA, the CDR3 is TGTGCCAGCAGCCAAGTTGAGGACGAGCAGTACTTC.